Reported below is one T cell receptor beta chain. Its antigen is not identified. This specimen comes from a study of follicular helper T cells after annual influenza vaccination. Turning to the study itself: After each seasonal flu vaccination, blood came on days 0, 7 and 28. Study-wide results and limits: ICOS-CD38- cTfh most often held earlier Day 7 ICOS+CD38+ clones. ICOS+CD38+ cTfh clonality tracked population frequency, and its change tracked circulating plasmablast change.

Time point given: 2014-2015 season, 7 days after vaccination. Sequencing used immunoSEQ multiplex PCR; TCRdb keeps in-frame clones, though not all of them. The sample holds about 9,800 clones, approximately 83% seen once. V was cut by 0 bases and J by 8 bases, with 13 bases left in between. The length of the CDR3 is 14 residues. CDR1 SGHRS and CDR2 YFSETQ come from the germline V gene. This material consisted of CXCR5- memory CD4+ T cells sorted from blood, taken 7 days after influenza vaccination. This sequence joins TRBV5-1 and TRBJ2-3; no reliable D call. This TCR derives from an adult who received the influenza vaccine. The DNA for the CDR3 is TGCGCCAGCAGCTTGGCCGGTCGGCCGGGTACGCAGTATTTT. Translated, it gives CASSLAGRPGTQYF.